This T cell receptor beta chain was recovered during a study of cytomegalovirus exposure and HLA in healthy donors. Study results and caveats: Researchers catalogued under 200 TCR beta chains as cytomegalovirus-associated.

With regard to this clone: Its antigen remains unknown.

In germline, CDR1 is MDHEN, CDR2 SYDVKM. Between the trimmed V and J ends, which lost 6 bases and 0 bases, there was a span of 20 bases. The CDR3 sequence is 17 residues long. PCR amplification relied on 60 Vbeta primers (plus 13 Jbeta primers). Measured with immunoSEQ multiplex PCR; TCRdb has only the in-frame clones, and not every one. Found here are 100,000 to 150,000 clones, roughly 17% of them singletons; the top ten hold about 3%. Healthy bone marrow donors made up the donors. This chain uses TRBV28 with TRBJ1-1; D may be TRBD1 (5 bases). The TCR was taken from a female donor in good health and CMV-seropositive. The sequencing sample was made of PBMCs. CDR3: CASSRRGSQDMNTEAFF. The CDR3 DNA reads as TGTGCCAGCAGCCGGCGGGGTTCTCAGGACATGAACACTGAAGCTTTCTTT.